Reported below is one T cell receptor (beta chain). Its antigen is not known. This record belongs to a study of shared clonotypes between healthy human individuals. Study-level findings and limits: Sample collection involved blood only; tissue repertoires are likely different.

The authors loaded approximately 220 ng DNA, roughly 33,000 T cell genomes, into sorted-subset replicate PCRs. Measured with immunoSEQ multiplex PCR; TCRdb has only the in-frame clones, and not every one. The sample records about 590,000 clones, roughly 95% being singletons. This CDR3 has 14 residues. In germline, CDR1 is LNHDA, CDR2 SQIVND (reference sequence). Trimming at V came to 10 bases and at J to 2 bases, leaving 5 bases not matched to a gene. Positive CCR7 selection of CD45RO-negative cells yielded the naive CD8 cells, and terminally differentiated effector memory CD45RA+ cells were excluded.

V and J are TRBV19 and TRBJ2-2, with 9 bases matching TRBD2. This clonotype originated in a woman aged 25-40 years in good health. Sequenced input: naive CD8+ T cells sorted from blood. CDR3 residues: CATGLAGNTGELFF. The CDR3 DNA is TGTGCCACCGGCCTAGCGGGAAACACCGGGGAGCTGTTTTTT.